One and the same sample provided the 6 T cell receptor beta chains below, sequenced in a study of cytomegalovirus exposure and HLA in healthy donors. PCR used 60 Vbeta primers and 13 Jbeta primers. TCRdb keeps only in-frame clones here, not all; method: immunoSEQ multiplex PCR. The sample consists of roughly 180,000 clones, roughly a tenth of them appearing once. Sequenced material: PBMCs. The receptors were gathered from a woman aged 30 to 39 in good health and CMV-seropositive.

The rearrangement uses TRBV11-2 and TRBJ2-7; 13 bases map to TRBD2. The germline gives CDR1 SGHAT, CDR2 FQNNGV. Trimming at V came to 7 bases and at J to 3 bases, leaving 6 bases not matched to a gene. This CDR3 has 15 residues. CDR3 region: CASTSGTSGNYEQYF. CDR3 DNA sequence: TGTGCCAGCACCTCCGGGACTAGCGGGAACTACGAGCAGTACTTC.

The chain joins TRBV6-5 to TRBJ1-5; D ambiguous. The CDR3 is 15 amino acids. V dropped 4 bases and J dropped 0 bases, with 10 bases sitting between them. Germline lookup yields CDR1 MNHEY and CDR2 SVGAGI. This chain's CDR3 is CASSLAEYSNQPQHF. The CDR3, as DNA: TGTGCCAGCAGTTTGGCCGAATATAGCAATCAGCCCCAGCATTTT.

The chain links TRBV7-6 to TRBJ1-1; a possible D gene is TRBD1 (5 bases). Between the trimmed V and J ends, which lost 8 bases and 2 bases, there was a span of 18 bases. Germline-derived CDR1 and CDR2 are SGHVS and FNYEAQ. The CDR3 is 15 amino acids. The CDR3 region has the DNA TGTGCCAGCGGCAATGGACCAGGGCGCAACACTGAAGCTTTCTTT. Translated, it gives CASGNGPGRNTEAFF.

This clone was detected a few times. The genes are TRBV2 and TRBJ1-5; D perhaps matches TRBD1 (6 bases). The CDR3 sequence is 14 residues long. Germline CDR1 and CDR2: SNHLY and FYNNEI. V lost 4 bases and J 7 bases, leaving 14 bases between the germline ends. CDR3 coding DNA: TGTGCCAGCAGTGCGGGACAAAAGGGGCAGCCCCAGCATTTT. Amino acid sequence: CASSAGQKGQPQHF.

J is TRBJ2-6 and V is TRBV5-4, with unresolved D. The CDR3 is made up of 14 amino acids. With 4 bases removed from V and 0 bases from J, the gap between germline ends came to 5 bases. In germline, CDR1 is SGHNT, CDR2 YYREEE (reference sequence). CDR3 amino acids: CASSRSSGANVLTF. CDR3 DNA: TGTGCCAGCAGCCGTAGCTCTGGGGCCAACGTCCTGACTTTC.

This clone was seen a handful of times. This chain links TRBV5-5 with TRBJ2-3; 10 nucleotides agree with TRBD2. Trimming cost V 0 bases and J 1 base; bases outside gene matches: 8. The CDR3 covers 18 residues. The germline V gene has CDR1 SGHKS and CDR2 YYEKEE (reference sequence). The DNA of the CDR3 is TGTGCCAGCAGCTTGGCCTCTCGGACTAGCGGAGGCACAGATACGCAGTATTTT. It specifies CASSLASRTSGGTDTQYF.